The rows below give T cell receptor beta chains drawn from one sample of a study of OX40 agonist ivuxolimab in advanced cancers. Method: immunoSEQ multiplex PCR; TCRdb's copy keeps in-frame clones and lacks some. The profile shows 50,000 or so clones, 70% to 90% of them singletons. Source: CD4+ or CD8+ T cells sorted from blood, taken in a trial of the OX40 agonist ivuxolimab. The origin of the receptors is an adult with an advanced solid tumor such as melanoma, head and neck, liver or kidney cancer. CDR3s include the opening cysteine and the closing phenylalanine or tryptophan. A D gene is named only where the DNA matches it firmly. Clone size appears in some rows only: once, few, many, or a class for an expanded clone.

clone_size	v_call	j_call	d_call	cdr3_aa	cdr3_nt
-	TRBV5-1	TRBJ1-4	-	CASSQKGGGDEKLFF	TGCGCCAGCAGCCAGAAAGGGGGTGGGGATGAAAAACTGTTTTTT
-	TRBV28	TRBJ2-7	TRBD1	CASSFRPGQGVYEQYF	TGTGCCAGCAGTTTTCGTCCGGGGCAGGGGGTCTACGAGCAGTACTTC
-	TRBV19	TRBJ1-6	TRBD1	CASSIKDRGRPLHF	TGTGCCAGTAGTATTAAGGACAGGGGGCGGCCCCTCCACTTT
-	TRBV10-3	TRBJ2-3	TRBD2	CAISESGGAPTDTQYF	TGTGCCATCAGTGAAAGCGGGGGGGCTCCTACAGATACGCAGTATTTT
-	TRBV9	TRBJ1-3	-	CASSVENTVLGNTIYF	TGTGCCAGCAGCGTAGAGAACACAGTACTTGGAAACACCATATATTTT
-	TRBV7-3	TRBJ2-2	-	CASSSGAAANTGELFF	TGTGCCAGCAGCTCGGGGGCGGCCGCGAACACCGGGGAGCTGTTTTTT
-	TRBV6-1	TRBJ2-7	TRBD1	CASSEQGGNEQYF	TGTGCCAGCAGTGAACAAGGGGGCAACGAGCAGTACTTC
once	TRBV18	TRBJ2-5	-	CASSPPTGRETQYF	TGTGCCAGCTCACCGCCGACCGGGCGAGAGACCCAGTACTTC
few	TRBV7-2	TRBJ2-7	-	CASSPRDGSTSYEQYF	TGTGCCAGCAGCCCCCGGGACGGGAGCACCTCCTACGAGCAGTACTTC
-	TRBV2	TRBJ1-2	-	CASTSDGGDGYTF	TGTGCCAGCACCTCGGACGGAGGGGACGGCTACACCTTC
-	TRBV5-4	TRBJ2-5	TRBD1	CASSMDRGETQYF	TGTGCCAGCAGCATGGACAGGGGAGAGACCCAGTACTTC
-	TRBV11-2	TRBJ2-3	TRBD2	CASSFLTSGGTDTQYF	TGTGCCAGCAGCTTCCTGACTAGCGGGGGCACAGATACGCAGTATTTT
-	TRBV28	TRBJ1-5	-	CASTLGGSQPQHF	TGTGCCAGCACCCTGGGGGGGAGTCAGCCCCAGCATTTT
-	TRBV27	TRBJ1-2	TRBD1	CASSFSGGYGYTF	TGTGCCAGCAGTTTTTCAGGGGGCTATGGCTACACCTTC
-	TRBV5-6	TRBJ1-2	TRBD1	CASAGTAAARYGYTF	TGTGCCAGCGCCGGGACAGCTGCGGCGAGATATGGCTACACCTTC
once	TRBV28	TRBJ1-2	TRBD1	CASSLWTGGWGNYGYTF	TGTGCCAGCAGTTTATGGACAGGGGGCTGGGGTAACTATGGCTACACCTTC
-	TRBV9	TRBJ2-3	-	CATPARVDTDTQYF	TGTGCCACCCCGGCGAGGGTAGACACAGATACGCAGTATTTT
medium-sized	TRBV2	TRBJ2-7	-	CASRRRQRSYEQYF	TGTGCCAGCAGGCGGAGACAGCGGTCCTACGAGCAGTACTTC
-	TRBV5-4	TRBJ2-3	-	CASSIDLGLDTQYF	TGTGCCAGCAGCATCGATCTAGGTTTAGATACGCAGTATTTT
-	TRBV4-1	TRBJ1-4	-	CASSQGGGANEKLFF	TGCGCCAGCAGCCAAGGTGGCGGGGCGAATGAAAAACTGTTTTTT
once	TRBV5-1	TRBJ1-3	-	CASSRDGDSGNTIYF	TGCGCCAGCAGCAGGGACGGTGACTCTGGAAACACCATATATTTT
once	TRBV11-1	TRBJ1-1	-	CASSFQGSTEAFF	TGTGCCAGCAGCTTCCAGGGCTCCACTGAAGCTTTCTTT
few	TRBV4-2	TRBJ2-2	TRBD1	CASSQERVDRATGELFF	TGTGCCAGCAGCCAAGAACGAGTGGACAGGGCCACCGGGGAGCTGTTTTTT